The clone carrying this T cell receptor beta chain was found many times. The target antigen is unknown. With iRepertoire HTBI primers and Arm-PCR of CDR3 regions, TCR beta libraries were built. TCRdb passed the multiplex PCR reads through MiXCR, listing each CDR3 protein once. The sample includes 300,000 to 500,000 distinct CDR3 sequences, less than 25% seen only once; the top ten take roughly 20%. This sample's time point: persistent/refractory GD, antithyroid drugs over 5 years with positive TRAb. Scientists built the TCR library using RNA that was extracted from PBMCs. A peripheral blood sample, roughly 8.7 milliliters in volume, was drawn into EDTA tubes. The entry originates in a study of regulatory T cells in long-lasting Graves disease. Study outcomes and limitations: There was favoring of TRBV28, TRBJ1-2 and TRBJ2-5 in persistent disease.

The ends were cut back, 1 base at V and 7 bases at J, with 17 bases in the middle. The CDR3 runs to 15 residues. The germline V gene has CDR1 SGHAT and CDR2 FQNNGV. J is TRBJ2-7 and V is TRBV11-2, with TRBD2 as a possible D gene (6 bases). Sequenced here: peripheral blood mononuclear cells (PBMCs), sampled when the disease was refractory, from a patient treated with antithyroid drugs. This clonotype originated in a female donor with Graves disease. The CDR3 sequence is CASSLAPLAGNEQYF. The CDR3 DNA reads TGTGCCAGCAGCTTAGCCCCGCTCGCGGGAAATGAGCAGTACTTC.